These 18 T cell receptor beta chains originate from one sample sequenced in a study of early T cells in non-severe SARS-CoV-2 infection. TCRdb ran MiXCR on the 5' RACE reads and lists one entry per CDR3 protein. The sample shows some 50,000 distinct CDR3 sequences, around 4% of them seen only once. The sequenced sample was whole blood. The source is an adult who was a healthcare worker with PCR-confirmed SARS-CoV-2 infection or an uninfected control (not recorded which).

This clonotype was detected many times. The CDR3 reads CATSRVREGQYEQYF. CDR3 in DNA: TGTGCCACCAGCAGAGTACGGGAGGGCCAGTACGAGCAGTACTTC. V and J are TRBV15 and TRBJ2-7; 8 positions agree with TRBD2. The CDR3 consists of 15 residues. Trimming removed 1 base from V and 4 bases from J; junction bases left unmatched: 6. Germline CDR1 and CDR2: LNHNV and YYDKDF (reference sequence).

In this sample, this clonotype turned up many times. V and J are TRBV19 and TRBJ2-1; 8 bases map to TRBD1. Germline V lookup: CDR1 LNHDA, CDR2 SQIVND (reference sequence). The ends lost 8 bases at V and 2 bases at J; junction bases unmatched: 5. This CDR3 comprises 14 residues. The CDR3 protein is CASSTGEAYNEQFF. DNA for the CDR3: TGTGCCAGTTCGACAGGGGAGGCCTACAATGAGCAGTTCTTC. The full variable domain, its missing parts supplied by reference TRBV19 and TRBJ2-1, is DGGITQSPKYLFRKEGQNVTLSCEQNLNHDAMYWYRQDPGQGLRLIYYSQIVNDFQKGDIAEGYSVSREKKESFPLTVTSAQKNPTAFYLCASSTGEAYNEQFFGPGTRLTVL.

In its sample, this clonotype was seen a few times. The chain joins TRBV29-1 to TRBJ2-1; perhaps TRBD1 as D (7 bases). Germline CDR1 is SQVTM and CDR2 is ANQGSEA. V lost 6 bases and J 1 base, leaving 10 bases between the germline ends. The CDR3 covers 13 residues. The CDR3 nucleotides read TGCAGCGTGCGGGACAGTTCCTACAATGAGCAGTTCTTC. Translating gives CSVRDSSYNEQFF.

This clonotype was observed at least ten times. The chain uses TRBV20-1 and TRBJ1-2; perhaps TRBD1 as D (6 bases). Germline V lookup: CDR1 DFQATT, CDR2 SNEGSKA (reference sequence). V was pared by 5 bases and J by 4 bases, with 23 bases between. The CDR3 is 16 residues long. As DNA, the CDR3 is TGCAGTGCTTCCTCAGGCCCCGGGACACCCAGCTATGGCTACACCTTC. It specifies CSASSGPGTPSYGYTF.

The CDR3 reads CASSTGQFNYGYTF. The CDR3 DNA follows: TGTGCCAGTAGTACGGGACAGTTTAACTATGGCTACACCTTC. The chain combines TRBV19 with TRBJ1-2; TRBD1 aligns across 7 bases. The CDR3 is 14 residues long. V lost 4 bases to trimming and J lost 1 base; unmatched junction nucleotides: 3. Germline V gives CDR1 LNHDA, CDR2 SQIVND (reference sequence). Together with reference TRBV19 and TRBJ1-2, the CDR3 gives the full variable domain: DGGITQSPKYLFRKEGQNVTLSCEQNLNHDAMYWYRQDPGQGLRLIYYSQIVNDFQKGDIAEGYSVSREKKESFPLTVTSAQKNPTAFYLCASSTGQFNYGYTFGSGTRLTVV.

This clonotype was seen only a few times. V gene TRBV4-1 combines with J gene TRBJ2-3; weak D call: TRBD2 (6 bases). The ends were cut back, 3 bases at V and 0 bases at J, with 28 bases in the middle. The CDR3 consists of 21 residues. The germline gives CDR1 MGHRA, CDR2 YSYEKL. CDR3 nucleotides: TGCGCCAGCAGCCAGTCCCGGAGGAGGGTGACGCCGAGCCAAAGCACAGATACGCAGTATTTT. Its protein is CASSQSRRRVTPSQSTDTQYF.

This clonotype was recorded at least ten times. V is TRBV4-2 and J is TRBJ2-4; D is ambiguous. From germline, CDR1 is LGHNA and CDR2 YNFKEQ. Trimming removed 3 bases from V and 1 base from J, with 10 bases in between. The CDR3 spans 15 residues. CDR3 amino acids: CASSQEPTAKNIQYF. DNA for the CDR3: TGTGCCAGCAGCCAGGAACCCACGGCCAAAAACATTCAGTACTTC.

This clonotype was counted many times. The CDR3 DNA reads TGTGCCTGGAGTGTGGGACAGGGCCCCTACGAGCAGTACTTC. Its protein product is CAWSVGQGPYEQYF. The chain couples TRBV30 to TRBJ2-7; 9 bases are shared with TRBD1. V lost 0 bases, J lost 2 bases, and 2 bases stayed unmatched. This CDR3 is 14 amino acids long. Germline values: CDR1 GTSNPN, CDR2 SVGIG (reference sequence).

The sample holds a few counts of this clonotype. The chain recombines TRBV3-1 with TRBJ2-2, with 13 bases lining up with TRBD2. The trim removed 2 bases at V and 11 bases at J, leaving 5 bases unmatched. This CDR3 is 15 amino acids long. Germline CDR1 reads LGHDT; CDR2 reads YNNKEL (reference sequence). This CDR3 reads CASSQQGLAGRELFF. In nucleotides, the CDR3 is TGTGCCAGCAGCCAACAGGGACTAGCGGGGCGAGAGCTGTTTTTT.

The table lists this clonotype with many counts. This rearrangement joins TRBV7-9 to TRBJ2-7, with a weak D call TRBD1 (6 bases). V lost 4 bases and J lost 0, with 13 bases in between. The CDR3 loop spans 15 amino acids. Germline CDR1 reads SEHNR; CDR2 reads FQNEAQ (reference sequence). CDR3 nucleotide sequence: TGTGCCAGCAGCTACGGACAGAGCTACTCCTACGAGCAGTACTTC. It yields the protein CASSYGQSYSYEQYF.

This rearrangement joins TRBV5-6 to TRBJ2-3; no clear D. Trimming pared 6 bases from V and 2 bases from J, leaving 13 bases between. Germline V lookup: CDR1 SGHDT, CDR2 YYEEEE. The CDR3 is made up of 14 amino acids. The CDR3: CASTLVGSTDTQYF. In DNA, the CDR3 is TGTGCCAGCACCCTGGTTGGGTCCACAGATACGCAGTATTTT.

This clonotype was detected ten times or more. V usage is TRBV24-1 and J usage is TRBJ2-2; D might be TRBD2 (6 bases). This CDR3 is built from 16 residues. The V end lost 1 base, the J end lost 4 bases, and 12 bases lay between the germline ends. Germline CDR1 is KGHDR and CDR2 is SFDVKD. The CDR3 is CATSDFEGSGTGELFF. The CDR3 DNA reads TGTGCCACCAGTGATTTTGAGGGTAGCGGCACCGGGGAGCTGTTTTTT.

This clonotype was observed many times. The CDR3 nucleotides read TGTGCCAGCAGCCATAAAAGGGAGACTAGCGGGGGATCTACAGATACGCAGTATTTT. Its translation is CASSHKRETSGGSTDTQYF. The chain is built from TRBV4-2 and TRBJ2-3; 12 bases are shared with TRBD2. This CDR3 spans 19 amino acids. After removal of 3 bases from V and 3 bases from J, the junction contained 13 bases not matched to a gene. The germline V gene encodes CDR1 LGHNA and CDR2 YNFKEQ.

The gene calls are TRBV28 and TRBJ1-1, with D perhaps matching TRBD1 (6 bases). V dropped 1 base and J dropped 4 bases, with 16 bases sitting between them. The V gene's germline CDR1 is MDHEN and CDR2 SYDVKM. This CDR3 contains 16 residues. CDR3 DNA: TGTGCCAGCAGTTTATATAGATCGGGCAGGGGCACTGAAGCTTTCTTT. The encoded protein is CASSLYRSGRGTEAFF. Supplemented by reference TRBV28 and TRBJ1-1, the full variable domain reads DVKVTQSSRYLVKRTGEKVFLECVQDMDHENMFWYRQDPGLGLRLIYFSYDVKMKEKGDIPEGYSVSREKKERFSLILESASTNQTSMYLCASSLYRSGRGTEAFFGQGTRLTVV.

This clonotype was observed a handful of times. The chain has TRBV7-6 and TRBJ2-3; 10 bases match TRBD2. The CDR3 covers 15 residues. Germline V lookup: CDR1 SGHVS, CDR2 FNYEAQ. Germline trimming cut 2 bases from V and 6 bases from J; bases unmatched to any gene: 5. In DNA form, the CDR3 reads TGTGCCAGCAGCTTAAGACTAGCGGGCGGGGATACGCAGTATTTT. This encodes CASSLRLAGGDTQYF.

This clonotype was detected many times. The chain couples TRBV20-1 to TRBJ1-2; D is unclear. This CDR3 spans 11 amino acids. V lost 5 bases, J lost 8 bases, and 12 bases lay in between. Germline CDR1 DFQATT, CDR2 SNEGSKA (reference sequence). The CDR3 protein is CSASPTGGYTF. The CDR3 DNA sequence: TGCAGTGCTTCCCCGACGGGAGGCTACACCTTC.

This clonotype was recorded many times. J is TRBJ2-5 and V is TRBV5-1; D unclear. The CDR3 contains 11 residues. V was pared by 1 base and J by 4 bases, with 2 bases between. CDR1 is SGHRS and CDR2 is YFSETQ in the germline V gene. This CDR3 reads CASSLSETQYF. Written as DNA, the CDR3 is TGCGCCAGCAGCTTGTCAGAGACCCAGTACTTC.

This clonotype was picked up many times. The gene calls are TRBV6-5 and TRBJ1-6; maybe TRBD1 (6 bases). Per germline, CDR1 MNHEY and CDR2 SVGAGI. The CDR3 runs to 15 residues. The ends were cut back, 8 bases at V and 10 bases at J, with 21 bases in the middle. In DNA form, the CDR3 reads TGTGCCAGCCTAGAAGCACAGGGTCGAGCGTCACCCCTCCACTTT. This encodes CASLEAQGRASPLHF.